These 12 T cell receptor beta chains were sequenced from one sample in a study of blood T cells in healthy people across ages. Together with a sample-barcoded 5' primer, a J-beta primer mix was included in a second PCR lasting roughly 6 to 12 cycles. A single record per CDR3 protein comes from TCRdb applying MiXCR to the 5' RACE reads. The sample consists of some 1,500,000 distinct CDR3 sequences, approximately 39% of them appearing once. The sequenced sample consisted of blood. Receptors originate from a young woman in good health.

The CDR3 nucleotides are TGCAGTGCTAGCCCAAACCGAGACTATGGCTACACCTTC. Amino acids: CSASPNRDYGYTF. This chain connects TRBV20-1 to TRBJ1-2; D is unclear. Germline V lookup: CDR1 DFQATT, CDR2 SNEGSKA (reference sequence). V dropped 3 bases and J dropped 3 bases, with 11 bases sitting between them. The CDR3 is made up of 13 amino acids.

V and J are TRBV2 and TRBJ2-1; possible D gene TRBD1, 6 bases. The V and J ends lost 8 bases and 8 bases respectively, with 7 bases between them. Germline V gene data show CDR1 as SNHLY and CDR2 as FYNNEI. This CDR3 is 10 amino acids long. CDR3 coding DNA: TGTGCCAGCGGGGGCTATGAGCAGTTCTTC. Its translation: CASGGYEQFF.

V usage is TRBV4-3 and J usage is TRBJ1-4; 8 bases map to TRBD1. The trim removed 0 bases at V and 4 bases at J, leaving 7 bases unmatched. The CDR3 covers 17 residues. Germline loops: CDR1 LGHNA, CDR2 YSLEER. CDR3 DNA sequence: TGCGCCAGCAGCCAAGATCCCGGGGGACAGGTTAATGAAAAACTGTTTTTT. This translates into CASSQDPGGQVNEKLFF.

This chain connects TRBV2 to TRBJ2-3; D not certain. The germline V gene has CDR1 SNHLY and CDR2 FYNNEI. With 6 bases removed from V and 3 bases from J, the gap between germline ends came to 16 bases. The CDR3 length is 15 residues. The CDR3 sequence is CASSLRWGRTDTQYF. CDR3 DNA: TGTGCCAGCAGCTTACGGTGGGGAAGGACAGATACGCAGTATTTT.

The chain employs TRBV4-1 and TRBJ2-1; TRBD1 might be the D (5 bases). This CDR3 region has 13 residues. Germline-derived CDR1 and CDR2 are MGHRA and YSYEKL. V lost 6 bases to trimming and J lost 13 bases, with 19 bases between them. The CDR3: CASRGAEQETQFF. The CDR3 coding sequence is TGCGCCAGCAGAGGGGCGGAACAAGAGACCCAGTTCTTC.

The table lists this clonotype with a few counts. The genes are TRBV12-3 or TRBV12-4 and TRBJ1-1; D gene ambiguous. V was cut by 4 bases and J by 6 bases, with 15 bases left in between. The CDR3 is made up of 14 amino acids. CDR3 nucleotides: TGTGCCAGCAGTTGGACGCCACTGGGATCTGAAGCTTTCTTT. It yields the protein CASSWTPLGSEAFF.

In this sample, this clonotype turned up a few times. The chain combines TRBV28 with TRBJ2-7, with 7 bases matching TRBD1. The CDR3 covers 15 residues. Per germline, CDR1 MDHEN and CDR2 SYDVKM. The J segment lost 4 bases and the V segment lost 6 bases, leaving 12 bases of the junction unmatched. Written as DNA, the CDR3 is TGTGCCAGCAGCTTTGACAGGGCCCGGAGGTACGAGCAGTACTTC. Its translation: CASSFDRARRYEQYF.

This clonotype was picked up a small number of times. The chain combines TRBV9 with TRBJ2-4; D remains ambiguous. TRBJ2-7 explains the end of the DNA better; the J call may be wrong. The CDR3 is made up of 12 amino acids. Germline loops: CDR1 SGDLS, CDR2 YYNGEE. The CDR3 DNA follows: TGTGCCAGCAGCTCCAACGTCCACGAGCAGTACTTC. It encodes CASSSNVHEQYF.

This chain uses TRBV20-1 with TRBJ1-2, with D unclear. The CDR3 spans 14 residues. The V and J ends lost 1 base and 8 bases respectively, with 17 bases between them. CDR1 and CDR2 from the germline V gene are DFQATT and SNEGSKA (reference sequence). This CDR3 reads CSARAVRALYGYTF. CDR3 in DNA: TGCAGTGCTAGAGCCGTAAGGGCCTTATACGGCTACACCTTC.

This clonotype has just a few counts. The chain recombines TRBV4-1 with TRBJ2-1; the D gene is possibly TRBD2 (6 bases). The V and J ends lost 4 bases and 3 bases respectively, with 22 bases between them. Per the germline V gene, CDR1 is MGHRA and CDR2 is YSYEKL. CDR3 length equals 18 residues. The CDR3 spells CASSLPRERPILYNEQFF. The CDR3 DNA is TGCGCCAGCAGCCTGCCTCGGGAGCGGCCCATTCTCTACAATGAGCAGTTCTTC.

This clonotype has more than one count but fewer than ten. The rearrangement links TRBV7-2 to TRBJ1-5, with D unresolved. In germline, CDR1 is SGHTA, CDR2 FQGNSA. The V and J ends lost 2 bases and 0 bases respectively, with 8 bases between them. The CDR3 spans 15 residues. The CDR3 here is CASSLSPASNQPQHF. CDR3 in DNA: TGTGCCAGCAGCTTATCCCCGGCTAGCAATCAGCCCCAGCATTTT.

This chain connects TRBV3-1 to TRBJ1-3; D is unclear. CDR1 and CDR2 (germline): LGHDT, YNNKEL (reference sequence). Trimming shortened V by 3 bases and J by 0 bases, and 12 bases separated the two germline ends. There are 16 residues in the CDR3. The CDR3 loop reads CASSQQAIFSGNTIYF. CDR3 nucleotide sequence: TGTGCCAGCAGCCAGCAGGCGATCTTCTCTGGAAACACCATATATTTT.